This entry features one TCR beta chain sequence. V lost 0 bases and J lost 7; bases outside the gene matches: 6. Germline-derived CDR1 and CDR2 are ENHRY and SYGVKD. The CDR3 is made up of 16 amino acids. The data originate from a study of blood T cell repertoires in COVID-19. Study information: Samples of COVID-19 (acute and convalescent) were obtained from the United States, Italy and Spain. T cells, B-cell-depleted T cells, or PBMCs provided the cDNA or gDNA that served as material.

In the original processing: By means of reference gene primer amplification, nucleated cell counts were estimated. Some clones are missing from TCRdb's copy, which holds only in-frame ones; the method was immunoSEQ multiplex PCR. D and trimming were read from the DNA, whereas the V and J calls and clone size are those reported in that table. Of 110,000 to 150,000 clones listed, 75% to 90% are singletons. Sequenced material: peripheral blood. The clonotype originates from a human donor in a cohort sampled during active COVID-19. The J gene is TRBJ1-5, the V gene TRBV10-3; 10 nucleotides match TRBD1. The DNA for the CDR3 is TGTGCCATCAGTGAGTCGGTCGGACAGGGGGAACAGCCCCAGCATTTT. Its protein product is CAISESVGQGEQPQHF.